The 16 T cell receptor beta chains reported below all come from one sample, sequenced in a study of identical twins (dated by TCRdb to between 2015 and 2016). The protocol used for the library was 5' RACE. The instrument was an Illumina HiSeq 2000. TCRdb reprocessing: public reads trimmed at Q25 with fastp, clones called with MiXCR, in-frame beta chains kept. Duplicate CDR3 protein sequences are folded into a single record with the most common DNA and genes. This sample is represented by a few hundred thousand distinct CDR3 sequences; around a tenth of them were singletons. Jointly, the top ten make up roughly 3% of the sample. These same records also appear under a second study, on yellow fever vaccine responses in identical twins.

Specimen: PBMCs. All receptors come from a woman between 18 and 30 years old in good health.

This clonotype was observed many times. The chain's CDR3 is CASSAEPVRGGTEAFF. The DNA for the CDR3 is TGTGCCAGCAGCGCCGAACCAGTACGGGGAGGCACTGAAGCTTTCTTT. The chain is built from TRBV7-3 and TRBJ1-1; no firm D call. V lost 5 bases, J lost 4 bases, and 20 bases lay in between. There are 16 residues in the CDR3. Germline loops: CDR1 SGHTA, CDR2 FQGTGA.

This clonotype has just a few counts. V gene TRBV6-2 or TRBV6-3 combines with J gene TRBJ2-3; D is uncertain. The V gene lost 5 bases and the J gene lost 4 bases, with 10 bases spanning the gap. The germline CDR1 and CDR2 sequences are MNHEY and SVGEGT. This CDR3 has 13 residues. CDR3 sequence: CASSPDHADTQYF. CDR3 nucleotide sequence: TGTGCCAGCAGTCCGGATCACGCAGATACGCAGTATTTT.

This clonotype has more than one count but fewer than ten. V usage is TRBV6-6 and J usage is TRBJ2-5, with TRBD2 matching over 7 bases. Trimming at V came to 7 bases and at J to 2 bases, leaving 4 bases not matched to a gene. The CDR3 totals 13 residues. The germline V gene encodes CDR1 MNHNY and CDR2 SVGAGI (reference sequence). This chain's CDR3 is CASISGEQETQYF. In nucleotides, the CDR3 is TGTGCCAGCATAAGCGGGGAACAAGAGACCCAGTACTTC.

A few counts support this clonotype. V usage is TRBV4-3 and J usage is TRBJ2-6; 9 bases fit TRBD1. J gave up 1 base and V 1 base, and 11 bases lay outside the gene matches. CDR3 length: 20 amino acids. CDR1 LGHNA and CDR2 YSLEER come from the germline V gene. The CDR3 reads CASSQAIVGQGYSGANVLTF. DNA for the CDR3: TGCGCCAGCAGCCAAGCCATTGTGGGACAGGGATATTCTGGGGCCAACGTCCTGACTTTC.

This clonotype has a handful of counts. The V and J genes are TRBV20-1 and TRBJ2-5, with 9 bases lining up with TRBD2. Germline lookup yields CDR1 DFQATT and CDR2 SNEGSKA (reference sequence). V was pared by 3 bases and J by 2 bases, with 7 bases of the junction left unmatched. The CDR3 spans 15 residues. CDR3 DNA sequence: TGCAGTGCTAGGGTGGCTAGCGGGGCACAAGAGACCCAGTACTTC. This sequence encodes CSARVASGAQETQYF.

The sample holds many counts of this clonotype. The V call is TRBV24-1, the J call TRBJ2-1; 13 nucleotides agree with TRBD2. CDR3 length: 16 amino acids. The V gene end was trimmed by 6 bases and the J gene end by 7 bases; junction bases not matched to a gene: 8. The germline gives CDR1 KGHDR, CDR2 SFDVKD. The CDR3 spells CATSTPGTSGTNEQFF. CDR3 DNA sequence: TGTGCCACCAGTACGCCGGGGACTAGCGGGACGAATGAGCAGTTCTTC.

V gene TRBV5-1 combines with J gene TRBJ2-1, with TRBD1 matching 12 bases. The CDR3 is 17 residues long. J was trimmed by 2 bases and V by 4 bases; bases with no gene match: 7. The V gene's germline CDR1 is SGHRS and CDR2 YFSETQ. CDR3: CASSRSGTGGAYNEQFF. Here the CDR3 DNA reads TGCGCCAGCAGCAGATCCGGGACAGGGGGCGCCTACAATGAGCAGTTCTTC.

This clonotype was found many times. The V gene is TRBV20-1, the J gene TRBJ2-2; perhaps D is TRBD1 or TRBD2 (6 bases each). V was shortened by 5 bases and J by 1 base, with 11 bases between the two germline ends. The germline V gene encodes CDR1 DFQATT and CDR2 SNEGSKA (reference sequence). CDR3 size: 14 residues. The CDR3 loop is CSAPGDLNTGELFF. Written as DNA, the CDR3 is TGCAGTGCTCCAGGGGACTTGAACACCGGGGAGCTGTTTTTT.

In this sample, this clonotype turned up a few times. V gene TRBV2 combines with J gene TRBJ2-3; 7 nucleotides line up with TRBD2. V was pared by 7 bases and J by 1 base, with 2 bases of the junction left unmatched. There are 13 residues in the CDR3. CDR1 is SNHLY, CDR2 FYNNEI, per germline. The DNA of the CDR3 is TGTGCCAGCAAAAGCGGGGGCACAGATACGCAGTATTTT. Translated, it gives CASKSGGTDTQYF.

CDR3 region: CSAIRGTGELFF. The CDR3 DNA follows: TGCAGCGCGATCAGGGGGACCGGGGAGCTGTTTTTT. The chain recombines TRBV29-1 with TRBJ2-2, with 7 positions matching TRBD1. With 7 bases clipped from V and 5 bases from J, the junction kept 4 bases outside the gene matches. This CDR3 is 12 amino acids long. The germline V gene has CDR1 SQVTM and CDR2 ANQGSEA.

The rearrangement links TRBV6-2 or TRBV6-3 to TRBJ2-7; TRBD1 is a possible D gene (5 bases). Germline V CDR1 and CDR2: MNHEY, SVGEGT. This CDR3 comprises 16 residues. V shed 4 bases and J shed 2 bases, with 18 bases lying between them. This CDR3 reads CASSSPLGQGPYEQYF. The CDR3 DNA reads TGTGCCAGCAGTTCCCCCCTCGGGCAGGGTCCCTACGAGCAGTACTTC.

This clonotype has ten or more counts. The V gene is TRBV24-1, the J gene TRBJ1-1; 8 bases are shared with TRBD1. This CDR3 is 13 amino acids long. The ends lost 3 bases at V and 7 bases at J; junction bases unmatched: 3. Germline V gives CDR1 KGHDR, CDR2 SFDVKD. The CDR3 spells CATSDLGQGEAFF. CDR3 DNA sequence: TGTGCCACCAGTGATCTCGGACAGGGTGAAGCTTTCTTT.

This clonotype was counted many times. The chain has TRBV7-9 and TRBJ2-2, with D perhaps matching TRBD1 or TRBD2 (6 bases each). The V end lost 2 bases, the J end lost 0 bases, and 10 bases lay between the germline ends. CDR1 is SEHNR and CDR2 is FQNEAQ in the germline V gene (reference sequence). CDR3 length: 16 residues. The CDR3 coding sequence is TGTGCCAGCAGCTTAAAAGGGGGGCCGAACACCGGGGAGCTGTTTTTT. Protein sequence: CASSLKGGPNTGELFF.

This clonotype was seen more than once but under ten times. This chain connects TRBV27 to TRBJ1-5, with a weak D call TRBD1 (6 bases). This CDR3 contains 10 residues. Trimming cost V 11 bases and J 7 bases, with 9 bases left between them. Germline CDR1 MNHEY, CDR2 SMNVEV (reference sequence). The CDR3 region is CASGEQPQHF. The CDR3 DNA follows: TGTGCCTCAGGGGAACAGCCCCAGCATTTT.

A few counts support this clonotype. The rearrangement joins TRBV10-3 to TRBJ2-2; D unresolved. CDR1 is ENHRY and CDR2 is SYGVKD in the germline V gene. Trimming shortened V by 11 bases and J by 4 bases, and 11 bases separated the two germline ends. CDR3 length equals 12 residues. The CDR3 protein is CALGLGTGELFF. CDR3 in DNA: TGTGCCCTAGGGCTGGGCACCGGGGAGCTGTTTTTT.

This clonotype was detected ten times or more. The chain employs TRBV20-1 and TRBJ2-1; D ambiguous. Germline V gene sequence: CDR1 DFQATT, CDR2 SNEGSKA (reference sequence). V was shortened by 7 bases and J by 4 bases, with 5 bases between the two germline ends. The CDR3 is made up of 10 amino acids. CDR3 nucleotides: TGCAGTGTCCCGTACAATGAGCAGTTCTTC. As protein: CSVPYNEQFF.